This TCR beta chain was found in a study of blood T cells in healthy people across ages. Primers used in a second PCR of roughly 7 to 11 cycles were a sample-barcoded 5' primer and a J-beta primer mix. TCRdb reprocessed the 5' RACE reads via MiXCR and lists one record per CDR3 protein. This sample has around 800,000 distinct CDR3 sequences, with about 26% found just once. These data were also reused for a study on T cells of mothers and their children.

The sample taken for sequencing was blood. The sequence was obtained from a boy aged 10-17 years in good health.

DNA of the CDR3: TGTGCCAGTAGTATCCTGGGACAGGGGAGCAATGAGCAGTTCTTC. As protein: CASSILGQGSNEQFF. V usage is TRBV19 and J usage is TRBJ2-1; 10 bases match TRBD1. The CDR3 sequence is 15 residues long. The V and J ends lost 3 bases and 6 bases, in that order; junction bases with no gene match: 5. The germline gives CDR1 LNHDA, CDR2 SQIVND (reference sequence).